The subject of this entry is one T cell receptor beta chain. The sample comes from a study of T cells of healthy individuals. TCRdb re-derived calls from the 5' RACE reads in MiXCR, one entry per CDR3 protein. The table shows under 70,000 distinct CDR3 sequences, with about 15% occurring only once. The germline CDR1 and CDR2 sequences are SGHKS and YYEKEE (reference sequence). V dropped 9 bases and J dropped 1 base, with 14 bases sitting between them. The CDR3 spans 13 residues. This receptor was taken from a human donor in good health. The J gene is TRBJ2-7, the V gene TRBV5-5; D unresolved. In DNA form, the CDR3 reads TGTGCCACCACCAGAGCGTTATCCTACGAGCAGTACTTC. Its protein is CATTRALSYEQYF.